Described below is a single TCR beta chain sequence and its context. In this sample, this clonotype turned up a few times. Which antigen it targets is not known. Within one base of it there is no much larger clone, and no base qualities were kept. Hyperthyroidism patients were newly diagnosed, had a disease duration of under 2 months, and were aged 18 to 65 years. Any patient with an uncontrolled infection, another autoimmune disease, pregnancy or lactation was excluded. Diagnoses relied on clinical symptoms, serum thyroxine and TRAb, thyroid ultrasound and orbital computed tomography. Blood from progressor patients was drawn when they were first diagnosed with hyperthyroidism, before any ophthalmopathy symptoms appeared. PBMCs were isolated from about 9.1 ml of fresh peripheral blood by Ficoll-Paque density gradient centrifugation. Progressor patients were first diagnosed with Graves' hyperthyroidism and then developed ophthalmopathy during follow-up. Trizol reagent was used to extract total RNA, and RNA quality was then checked on an Agilent 2100 Bioanalyzer.

This sample is drawn from a study of T cells in Graves' hyperthyroidism and ophthalmopathy (dated by TCRdb to about 2019). With regard to the full study: Peripheral blood was sampled at the time of initial diagnosis, prior to any treatment. TCR V-J signatures able to tell the groups apart were searched for in a discovery cohort of about a hundred patients, of whom approximately 40 had Graves' ophthalmopathy and about 60 had stable Graves' hyperthyroidism. Whether ophthalmopathy could be predicted prospectively was tested in an independent validation cohort made up of fewer than 20 hyperthyroidism patients plus 17 patients who later progressed to ophthalmopathy. The 95 to 100 discovery patients were divided at random into training and test sets in a 7:3 ratio. In addition, the study compared T-cell repertoires in thyroid tissue and in blood from six Graves' hyperthyroidism patients. Once sampling was done, hyperthyroidism patients were given methimazole at a starting dose of 30 mg daily, whereas ophthalmopathy patients were given high-dose intravenous methylprednisolone. The paper reports TCR Vbeta CDR3 sequencing of some 140 peripheral blood samples: around 45 ophthalmopathy, fewer than 85 hyperthyroidism and approximately 17 progressor patients. The research as a whole found: Most expanded thyroid clonotypes (frequency above 0.001) were also detected in blood, a finding suggesting that blood repertoires may reflect thyroid immune responses. Sample size was not statistically predetermined, and blinding of investigators to group allocation was not performed. Ophthalmopathy was separated from stable hyperthyroidism by a 13 V-J signature model, with around 90% sensitivity and about 81% specificity obtained in cross-validation and 80%/75% obtained in testing. In validation, progression to ophthalmopathy was predicted by the model with 70% to 71% sensitivity and roughly 76% specificity, a median of around 5.9 months before onset.

TCR beta CDR3 regions were amplified from RNA transcripts. A first-round RT-PCR of the TCR CDR3 used the HTBI primer set with the Qiagen OneStep RT-PCR kit. Libraries were constructed in a second round of multiplex PCR, after which size selection and purification were performed. Paired-end sequencing of the libraries was performed with 100 bp reads on an Illumina HiSeq2000. Per the original workflow: SOAPnuke was used to process the raw data, throwing out any read that contained adapters or uncalled bases, had a mean Phred below 15, or lacked an exact constant-primer or identifier match. COPE v1.2.5 was used to merge high-quality paired reads, and clonotypes were defined as unique nucleotide sequences. Clonotypes were aligned to IMGT TRBV, TRBD and TRBJ reference segments using MiTCR v1.1. The analysis included only V-J combinations with a frequency above 0.0001, which together covered about 99% of the repertoires. A TCS score was defined as the ratio of F50 (clonal expansion) to E x V (chaos), with BLOSUM62-based TCRdist applied between CDR3 peptides within each V-J. Welch's t-statistics and random forest reduced fewer than 550 V-J features to roughly 13, which were used in a naive Bayes classifier (R e1071). Using fastp at Q25 and MiXCR, TCRdb reprocessed the public reads and kept productive beta chains. When rows share a CDR3 protein, they turn into one entry using the most common DNA and genes. The V and J calls here are based on TCRdb, not the publication. Within this sample are 600,000 to 850,000 distinct CDR3 sequences, with 15% to 20% of them counted one time only. The ten largest make up 16% of the sample.

The V end gives up 3 bases and the J end 0 bases, leaving 9 bases in the junction not matched to a gene. From cysteine to phenylalanine, the CDR3 is 17 amino acids long. The kept DNA is CDR3 alone, 51 bases in frame from the first base. The germline V gene (reference sequence) sets CDR1 to LGHDT and CDR2 to YNNKEL. This chain is built from TRBV3-1 and TRBJ2-3, with 7 bases aligning to TRBD2. The receptor was derived from a woman aged 45-59 years with Graves' hyperthyroidism that later progressed to Graves' ophthalmopathy. Material: blood. Here is the DNA: TGTGCCAGCAGCCACTCTCTCGCGGGGGATAGCACAGATACGCAGTATTTT. The translation is CASSHSLAGDSTDTQYF.